This T cell receptor beta chain was identified during a study of OX40 agonist ivuxolimab in advanced cancers. In the case of this clone: The junction departs from germline at one end; a sequencing error may be responsible. The same CDR3 can be traced to other DNA sequences in this sample.

Germline V CDR1 and CDR2: SGHTA, FQGNSA. CDR3 length: 16 residues. The table came from immunoSEQ multiplex PCR; TCRdb's copy has only in-frame clones and leaves some out. Of roughly 45,000 clones listed, around 80% were seen once; the top ten hold about 7.3%. The chain is built from TRBV7-2 and TRBJ1-1; TRBD1 might be the D (6 bases). The sample here was CD4+ or CD8+ T cells sorted from blood, taken in a trial of the OX40 agonist ivuxolimab. This TCR derives from an adult with an advanced solid tumor such as melanoma, head and neck, liver or kidney cancer. The CDR3 protein is CASSLNPGQTNTEAFF. CDR3 coding DNA: TGTGCCAGCAGCTTGAATCCGGGACAAACGAACACTGAAGCCTTCTTT.